The 4 T cell receptor beta chains in this list originate from one sample, sequenced in a study of cytomegalovirus exposure and HLA in healthy donors. A multiplex PCR was run with 60 Vbeta primers and 13 Jbeta primers. TCRdb's copy holds only in-frame clones and misses some; the assay was immunoSEQ multiplex PCR. The repertoire holds 50,000 or so clones, with 55% to 85% as singletons. Sample: PBMCs. Every receptor here comes from a woman aged 50 to 60 in good health and CMV-seronegative.

The CDR3 spells CASTGQVDQPQHF. The DNA for the CDR3 is TGTGCCAGTACCGGACAGGTGGATCAGCCCCAGCATTTT. V is TRBV19 and J is TRBJ1-5; 7 bases map to TRBD1. Germline loops: CDR1 LNHDA, CDR2 SQIVND (reference sequence). The CDR3 is 13 amino acids. V gave up 7 bases and J gave up 5 bases; unmatched junction bases: 5.

This clone was recorded only once. The chain recombines TRBV9 with TRBJ2-1; D gene uncertain. The length of the CDR3 is 15 residues. Per the germline V gene, CDR1 is SGDLS and CDR2 is YYNGEE. Trimming took 4 bases from V and 5 from J, leaving 16 bases between them. CDR3 DNA sequence: TGTGCCAGCAGCCTCGATAGCTACTGGGACAATGAGCAGTTCTTC. This gives the protein CASSLDSYWDNEQFF.

The chain has TRBV13 and TRBJ1-1; 9 nucleotides align to TRBD1. This CDR3 is built from 16 residues. V trimming: 5 bases; J trimming: 3 bases; junction bases outside the gene matches: 10. Germline CDR1 PRHDT, CDR2 FYEKMQ (reference sequence). The chain's CDR3 is CASSPEGTGFYTEAFF. Written as DNA, the CDR3 is TGTGCCAGCAGCCCTGAGGGGACAGGGTTTTACACTGAAGCTTTCTTT.

V and J are TRBV2 and TRBJ1-2; D remains ambiguous. CDR1 is SNHLY and CDR2 is FYNNEI in the germline V gene. There are 11 residues in the CDR3. The V end lost 5 bases, the J end lost 1 base, and 2 bases lay between the germline ends. The DNA of the CDR3 is TGTGCCAGCAGTCTTAACTATGGCTACACCTTC. Amino acid sequence: CASSLNYGYTF.